Detailed here is one T cell receptor (beta chain). The sample comes from a study of cytomegalovirus exposure and HLA in healthy donors. The CDR3 has 15 amino acids. Germline V gene lookup returns CDR1 MDHEN and CDR2 SYDVKM. The germline V and J ends were trimmed by 3 bases and 7 bases, with 16 bases remaining between them. This PCR relied on a set of 60 Vbeta primers and 13 Jbeta primers. Produced via immunoSEQ multiplex PCR; TCRdb's table is partial and in-frame only. The top ten hold under 7.5% of the sample, which has around 150,000 clones, 70% to 85% seen once. The chain employs TRBV28 and TRBJ1-5; D not certain. Sequenced sample: PBMCs. This clonotype was obtained from a man between 45 and 60 years old in good health and CMV-seropositive. CDR3 sequence reads: CASSFGPSRIQPQHF. The CDR3 region has the DNA TGTGCCAGCAGTTTTGGGCCTTCACGGATCCAGCCCCAGCATTTT.